Listed here are 14 T cell receptor beta chains from one sample, sequenced in a study of blood T cell repertoires in COVID-19. Data came from immunoSEQ multiplex PCR; TCRdb stores just in-frame clones and leaves some out. The repertoire consists of 95,000 to 150,000 clones, with roughly 89% occurring once and the leading ten covering 3.5% to 5%. The material sequenced was peripheral blood. These receptors were obtained from a middle-aged man with acute or convalescent COVID-19.

In this sample, this clone turned up once. The V and J genes are TRBV6-5 and TRBJ2-7; 9 positions match TRBD2. This CDR3 contains 14 residues. Trimming cost V 7 bases and J 2 bases; bases outside gene matches: 6. From germline, CDR1 is MNHEY and CDR2 SVGAGI. The CDR3 nucleotides are TGTGCCAGCAAGGCTAGCGGGAACACCTACGAGCAGTACTTC. It specifies CASKASGNTYEQYF.

This chain links TRBV30 with TRBJ1-3; D may be TRBD1 (6 bases). The germline V and J ends were trimmed by 1 base and 4 bases, with 14 bases remaining between them. CDR1 GTSNPN and CDR2 SVGIG come from the germline V gene (reference sequence). The CDR3 length is 15 residues. The CDR3, as DNA: TGTGCCTGGAGTGCTCTCAGGGGTCCAGGAAACACCATATATTTT. Translating it yields CAWSALRGPGNTIYF.

The chain carries TRBV19 and TRBJ2-7; weak D call: TRBD1 (6 bases). The CDR3 contains 14 residues. Trimming pared 3 bases from V and 3 bases from J, leaving 12 bases between. CDR1 is LNHDA, CDR2 SQIVND, per germline (reference sequence). The DNA for the CDR3 is TGTGCCAGTAGTATGACGGTGGACAGCTACGAGCAGTACTTC. Translated, it gives CASSMTVDSYEQYF.

V and J are TRBV27 and TRBJ2-7; TRBD1 might be the D (5 bases). The CDR3 totals 13 residues. Deletions cut 10 bases from V and 9 bases from J, with 22 bases between. CDR1 is MNHEY and CDR2 is SMNVEV in the germline V gene (reference sequence). The CDR3 DNA reads TGTGCCACCCAGGGAACGACAAGCATCGTGCAGTACTTC. Its protein is CATQGTTSIVQYF.

This sequence joins TRBV5-1 and TRBJ1-1; D is perhaps TRBD1 (6 bases). The CDR3 spans 14 residues. The germline V gene has CDR1 SGHRS and CDR2 YFSETQ. Trimming stripped 4 bases from V and 4 bases from J, with 14 bases between. The CDR3 region is CASSPNRGITEAFF. CDR3 in DNA: TGCGCCAGCAGCCCGAATAGGGGGATCACTGAAGCTTTCTTT.

The chain is built from TRBV6-5 and TRBJ1-4; possible D gene TRBD1, 6 bases. Germline values: CDR1 MNHEY, CDR2 SVGAGI. V was trimmed by 11 bases and J by 5 bases, leaving 12 bases between them. The CDR3 covers 12 residues. The DNA for the CDR3 is TGTGCCTGCCGGGACAACAATGAAAAACTGTTTTTT. This codes for CACRDNNEKLFF.

The gene calls are TRBV2 and TRBJ1-3; 7 bases map to TRBD1. Germline V lookup: CDR1 SNHLY, CDR2 FYNNEI. This CDR3 has 17 residues. Trimming cost V 7 bases and J 0 bases; bases outside gene matches: 12. This CDR3 is CASTDRANLISGNTIYF. Written as DNA, the CDR3 is TGTGCCAGCACCGACAGGGCCAACCTCATCTCTGGAAACACCATATATTTT. Combining the CDR3 with reference TRBV2 and TRBJ1-3 gives the whole variable domain EPEVTQTPSHQVTQMGQEVILRCVPISNHLYFYWYRQILGQKVEFLVSFYNNEISEKSEIFDDQFSVERPDGSNFTLKIRSTKLEDSAMYFCASTDRANLISGNTIYFGEGSWLTVV.

The gene calls are TRBV19 and TRBJ1-6; perhaps TRBD1 as D (6 bases). The germline V and J ends were trimmed by 7 bases and 14 bases, with 18 bases remaining between them. The CDR3 length is 13 residues. Germline assignment: CDR1 LNHDA and CDR2 SQIVND (reference sequence). The CDR3 nucleotides are TGTGCCAGTAAAACTGACAGGTTAGGCACCCTCCACTTT. It yields the protein CASKTDRLGTLHF.

This clone turned up a few times. The chain employs TRBV5-1 and TRBJ1-4, with 7 nucleotides matching TRBD1. V was pared by 4 bases and J by 7 bases, with 7 bases of the junction left unmatched. Germline V gene data show CDR1 as SGHRS and CDR2 as YFSETQ. The CDR3 contains 14 residues. The CDR3 DNA reads TGCGCCAGCAGCATAGGACAGGCGGGTGAAAAACTGTTTTTT. Its protein product is CASSIGQAGEKLFF.

V and J are TRBV6-2 or TRBV6-3 and TRBJ2-2; 10 nucleotides line up with TRBD2. Germline V gene sequence: CDR1 MNHEY, CDR2 SVGEGT. V shed 6 bases and J 6 bases; nucleotides not matched to a gene: 4. CDR3 length: 14 amino acids. As DNA, the CDR3 is TGTGCCAGCAGCCAGCGGGAGGGGGCCGGGGAGCTGTTTTTT. This codes for CASSQREGAGELFF.

The chain recombines TRBV6-2 or TRBV6-3 with TRBJ1-2; D might be TRBD1 (5 bases). Trimming stripped 4 bases from V and 7 bases from J, with 7 bases between. This CDR3 region has 11 residues. Germline V CDR1 and CDR2: MNHEY, SVGEGT. The CDR3 is CASSWGGGYTF. The CDR3 nucleotides are TGTGCCAGCAGTTGGGGCGGTGGCTACACCTTC.

V is TRBV30 and J is TRBJ1-5, with unresolved D. V was pared by 4 bases and J by 1 base, with 14 bases between. The CDR3 contains 15 residues. Germline loops: CDR1 GTSNPN, CDR2 SVGIG (reference sequence). CDR3 sequence reads: CAWTLPGKSNQPQHF. CDR3 bases: TGTGCCTGGACCCTCCCGGGAAAGAGCAATCAGCCCCAGCATTTT.

As for this clone: In the same sample, other DNA sequences code for this CDR3. The chain employs TRBV30 and TRBJ1-1, with D possibly TRBD1 on 6 matching bases. The length of the CDR3 is 13 residues. V was trimmed by 3 bases and J by 4 bases, leaving 12 bases between them. Germline CDR1 is GTSNPN and CDR2 is SVGIG (reference sequence). CDR3 in DNA: TGTGCCTGGAGCAGGGGTGGTGGCACTGAAGCTTTCTTT. Encoded protein: CAWSRGGGTEAFF.

The gene calls are TRBV11-3 and TRBJ2-3, with 9 bases that match TRBD2. The CDR3 extends over 16 amino acids. Germline values: CDR1 SGHNT, CDR2 YENEEA. With V trimmed by 1 base and J by 3 bases, 5 bases remained unmatched. The CDR3 DNA reads TGTGCCAGCAGCTTAGTAAGCGGGGGGCAGACAGATACGCAGTATTTT. Amino acids: CASSLVSGGQTDTQYF.